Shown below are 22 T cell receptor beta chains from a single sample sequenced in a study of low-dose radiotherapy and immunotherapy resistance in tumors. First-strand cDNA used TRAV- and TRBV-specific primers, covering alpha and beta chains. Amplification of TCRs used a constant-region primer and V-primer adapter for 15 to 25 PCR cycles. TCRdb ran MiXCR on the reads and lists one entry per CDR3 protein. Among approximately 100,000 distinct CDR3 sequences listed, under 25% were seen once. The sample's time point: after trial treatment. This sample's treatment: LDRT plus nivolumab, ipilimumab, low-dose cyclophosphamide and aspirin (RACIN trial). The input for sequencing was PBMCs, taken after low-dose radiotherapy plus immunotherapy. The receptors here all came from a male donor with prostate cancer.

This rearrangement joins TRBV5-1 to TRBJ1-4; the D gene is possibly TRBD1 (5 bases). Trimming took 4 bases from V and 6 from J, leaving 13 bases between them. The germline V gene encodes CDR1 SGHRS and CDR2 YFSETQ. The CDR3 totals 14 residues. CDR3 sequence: CASSRGTRDEKLFF. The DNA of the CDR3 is TGCGCCAGCAGCCGGGGCACACGCGATGAAAAACTGTTTTTT.

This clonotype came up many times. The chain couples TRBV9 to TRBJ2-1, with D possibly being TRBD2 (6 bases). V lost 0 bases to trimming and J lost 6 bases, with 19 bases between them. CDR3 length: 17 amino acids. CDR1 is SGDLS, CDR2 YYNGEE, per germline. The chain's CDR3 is CASSVGWGDLLSNEQFF. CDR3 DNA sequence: TGTGCCAGCAGCGTAGGGTGGGGGGACCTTCTCTCCAATGAGCAGTTCTTC. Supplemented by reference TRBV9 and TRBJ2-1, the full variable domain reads DSGVTQTPKHLITATGQRVTLRCSPRSGDLSVYWYQQSLDQGLQFLIQYYNGEERAKGNILERFSAQQFPDLHSELNLSSLELGDSALYFCASSVGWGDLLSNEQFFGPGTRLTVL.

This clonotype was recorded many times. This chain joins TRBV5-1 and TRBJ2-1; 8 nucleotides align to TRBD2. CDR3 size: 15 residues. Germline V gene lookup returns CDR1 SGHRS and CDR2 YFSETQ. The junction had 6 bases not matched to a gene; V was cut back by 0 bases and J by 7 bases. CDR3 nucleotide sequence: TGCGCCAGCAGCTTGGCTGGCGGGGGGCCGAATGAGCAGTTCTTC. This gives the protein CASSLAGGGPNEQFF.

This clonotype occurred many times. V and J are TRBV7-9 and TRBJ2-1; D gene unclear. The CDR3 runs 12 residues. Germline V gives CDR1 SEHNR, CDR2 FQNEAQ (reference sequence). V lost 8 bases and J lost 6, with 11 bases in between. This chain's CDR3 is CASSRDVNEQFF. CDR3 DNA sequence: TGTGCCAGCTCCCGAGACGTCAATGAGCAGTTCTTC.

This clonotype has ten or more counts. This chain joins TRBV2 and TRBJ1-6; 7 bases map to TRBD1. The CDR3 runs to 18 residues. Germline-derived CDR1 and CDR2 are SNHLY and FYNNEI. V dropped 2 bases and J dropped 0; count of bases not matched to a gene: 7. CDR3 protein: CASSEMPGQSSYNSPLHF. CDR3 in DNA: TGTGCCAGCAGTGAAATGCCGGGACAGAGCTCCTATAATTCACCCCTCCACTTT.

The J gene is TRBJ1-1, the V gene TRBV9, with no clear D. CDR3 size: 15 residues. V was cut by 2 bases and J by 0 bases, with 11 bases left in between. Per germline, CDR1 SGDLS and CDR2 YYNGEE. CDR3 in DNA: TGTGCCAGCAGCGTTATAGGCAGCATGAACACTGAAGCTTTCTTT. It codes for CASSVIGSMNTEAFF. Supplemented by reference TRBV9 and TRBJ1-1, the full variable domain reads DSGVTQTPKHLITATGQRVTLRCSPRSGDLSVYWYQQSLDQGLQFLIQYYNGEERAKGNILERFSAQQFPDLHSELNLSSLELGDSALYFCASSVIGSMNTEAFFGQGTRLTVV.

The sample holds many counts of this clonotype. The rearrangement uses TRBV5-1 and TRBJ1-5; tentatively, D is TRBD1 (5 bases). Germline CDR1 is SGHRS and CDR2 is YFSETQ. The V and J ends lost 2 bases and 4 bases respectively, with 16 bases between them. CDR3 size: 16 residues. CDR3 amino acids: CASSLGDPGANQPQHF. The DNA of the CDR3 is TGCGCCAGCAGCTTAGGGGATCCCGGGGCAAATCAGCCCCAGCATTTT.

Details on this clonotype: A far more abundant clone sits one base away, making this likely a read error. The CDR3 DNA follows: TGTGCCAGCAGCTTGGGGGACGGGGGCCCTACCTACGAGCAGTTCTTC. Amino acid sequence: CASSLGDGGPTYEQFF. The V gene is TRBV5-6, the J gene TRBJ2-1, with D possibly being TRBD1 or TRBD2 (6 bases each). The CDR3 totals 16 residues. V lost 0 bases to trimming and J lost 10 bases, with 20 bases between them. The germline V gene encodes CDR1 SGHDT and CDR2 YYEEEE.

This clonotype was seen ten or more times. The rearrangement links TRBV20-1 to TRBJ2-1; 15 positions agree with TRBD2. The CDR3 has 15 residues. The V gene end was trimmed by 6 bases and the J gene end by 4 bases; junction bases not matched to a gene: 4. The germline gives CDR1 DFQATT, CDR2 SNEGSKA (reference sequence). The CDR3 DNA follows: TGCAGTGCACGGACTAGCGGGGGGGGTTACAATGAGCAGTTCTTC. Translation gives CSARTSGGGYNEQFF.

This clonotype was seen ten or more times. The CDR3 reads CSARGSHSGNTIYF. CDR3 DNA: TGCAGTGCTAGGGGGTCACACTCTGGAAACACCATATATTTT. The chain is built from TRBV20-1 and TRBJ1-3, with unresolved D. V was trimmed by 3 bases and J by 0 bases, leaving 9 bases between them. CDR3 length: 14 residues. Germline values: CDR1 DFQATT, CDR2 SNEGSKA (reference sequence).

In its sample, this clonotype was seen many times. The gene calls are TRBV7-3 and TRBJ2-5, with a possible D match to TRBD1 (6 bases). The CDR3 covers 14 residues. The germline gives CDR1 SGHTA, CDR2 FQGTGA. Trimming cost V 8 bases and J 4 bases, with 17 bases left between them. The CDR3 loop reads CASAPQGSSETQYF. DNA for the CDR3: TGTGCCAGCGCCCCACAGGGTTCCTCAGAGACCCAGTACTTC.

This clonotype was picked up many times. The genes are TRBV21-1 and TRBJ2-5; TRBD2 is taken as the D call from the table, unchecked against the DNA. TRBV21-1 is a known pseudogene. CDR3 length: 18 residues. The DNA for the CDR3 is TGTGCCAGCAGGCCAGCCCTACAGGGAGGGACCTGGGGAGAGACCCAGTACTTC. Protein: CASRPALQGGTWGETQYF.

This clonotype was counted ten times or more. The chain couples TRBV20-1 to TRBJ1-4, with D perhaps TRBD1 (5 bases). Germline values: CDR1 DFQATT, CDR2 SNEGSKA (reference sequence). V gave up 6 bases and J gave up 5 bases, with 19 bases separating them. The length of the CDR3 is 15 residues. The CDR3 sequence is CSAKNSGWGNEKLFF. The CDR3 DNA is TGCAGTGCCAAAAACTCAGGGTGGGGAAATGAAAAACTGTTTTTT.

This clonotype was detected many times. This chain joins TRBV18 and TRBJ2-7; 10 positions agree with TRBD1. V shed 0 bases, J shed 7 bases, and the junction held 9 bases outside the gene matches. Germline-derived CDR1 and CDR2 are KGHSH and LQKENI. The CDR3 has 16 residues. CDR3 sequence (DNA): TGTGCCAGCTCACCACCGAAGGGGACAGGGGCGGGTGAGCAGTACTTC. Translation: CASSPPKGTGAGEQYF.

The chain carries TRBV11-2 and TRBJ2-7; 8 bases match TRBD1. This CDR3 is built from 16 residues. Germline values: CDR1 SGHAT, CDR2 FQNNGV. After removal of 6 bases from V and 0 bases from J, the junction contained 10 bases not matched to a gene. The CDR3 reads CASRPIRGQSSYEQYF. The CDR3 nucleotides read TGTGCCAGCAGGCCAATCAGGGGGCAGAGCTCCTACGAGCAGTACTTC.

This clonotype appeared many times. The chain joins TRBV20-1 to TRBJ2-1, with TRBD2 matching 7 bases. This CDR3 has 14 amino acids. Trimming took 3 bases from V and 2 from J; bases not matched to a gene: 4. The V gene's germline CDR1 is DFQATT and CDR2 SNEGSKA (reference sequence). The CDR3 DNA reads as TGCAGTGCTAGTGGAGGACTAGCCTACAATGAGCAGTTCTTC. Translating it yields CSASGGLAYNEQFF.

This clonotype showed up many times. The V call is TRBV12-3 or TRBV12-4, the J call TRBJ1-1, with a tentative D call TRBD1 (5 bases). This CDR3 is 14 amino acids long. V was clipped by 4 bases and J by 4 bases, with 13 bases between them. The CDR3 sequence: CASSSSYGATEAFF. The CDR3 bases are TGTGCCAGCAGTTCCTCGTATGGGGCCACTGAAGCTTTCTTT.

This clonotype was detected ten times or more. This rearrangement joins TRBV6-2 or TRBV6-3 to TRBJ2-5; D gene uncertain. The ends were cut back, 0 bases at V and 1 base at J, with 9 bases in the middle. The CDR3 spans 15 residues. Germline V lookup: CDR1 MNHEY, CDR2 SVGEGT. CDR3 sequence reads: CASSYSVEFQETQYF. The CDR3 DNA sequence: TGTGCCAGCAGTTACTCGGTGGAGTTCCAAGAGACCCAGTACTTC.

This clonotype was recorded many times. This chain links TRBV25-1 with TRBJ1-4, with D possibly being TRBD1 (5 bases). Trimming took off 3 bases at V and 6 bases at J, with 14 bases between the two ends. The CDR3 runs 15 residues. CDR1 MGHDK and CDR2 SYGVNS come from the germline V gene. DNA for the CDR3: TGTGCCAGCAGTGAGGGACCGGGTCCTTATGAAAAACTGTTTTTT. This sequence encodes CASSEGPGPYEKLFF.

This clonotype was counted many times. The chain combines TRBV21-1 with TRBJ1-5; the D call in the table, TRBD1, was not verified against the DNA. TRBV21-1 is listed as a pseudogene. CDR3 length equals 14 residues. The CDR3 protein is CASSKGQGNQPQHF. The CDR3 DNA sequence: TGTGCCAGCAGCAAGGGACAGGGTAATCAGCCCCAGCATTTT.

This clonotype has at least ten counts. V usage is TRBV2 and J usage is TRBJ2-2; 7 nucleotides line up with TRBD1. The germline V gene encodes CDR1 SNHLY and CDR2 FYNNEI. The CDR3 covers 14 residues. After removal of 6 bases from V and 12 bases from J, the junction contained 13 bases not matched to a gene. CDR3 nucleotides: TGTGCCAGCAGGGGGACAGAATTAACGAGGAAGCTGTTTTTT. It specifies CASRGTELTRKLFF.

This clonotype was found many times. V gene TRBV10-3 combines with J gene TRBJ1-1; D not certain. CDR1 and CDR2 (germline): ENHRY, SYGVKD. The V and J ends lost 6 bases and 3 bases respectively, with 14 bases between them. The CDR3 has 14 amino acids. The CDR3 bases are TGTGCCATCAGCCCCTCCGGCGGACACACTGAAGCTTTCTTT. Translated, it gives CAISPSGGHTEAFF.